This T cell receptor beta chain derives from a study of shared clonotypes between healthy human individuals. It was CD45RO-negative cells, positively selected for CCR7, that made up naive CD8 cells, with terminally differentiated effector memory CD45RA+ cells excluded. A remark on this clone: The same CDR3 arises from other DNA sequences in this sample as well.

This CDR3 has 15 amino acids. V shed 5 bases, J shed 0 bases, and the junction held 3 bases outside the gene matches. Germline lookup yields CDR1 SEHNR and CDR2 FQNEAQ (reference sequence). Repertoires were generated with immunoSEQ multiplex PCR, while TCRdb's copy carries only in-frame clones and drops some. The sample has about 2 million clones; about 94% are singletons. This chain connects TRBV7-9 to TRBJ2-1, with TRBD1 matching over 8 bases. Sequencing was done on a sample of naive CD8+ T cells sorted from blood. The clonotype comes from a man in his late teens or twenties in good health. CDR3 DNA sequence: TGTGCCAGCAGCCTAGGACAGGGCTCCTACAATGAGCAGTTCTTC. Amino acids: CASSLGQGSYNEQFF. Using reference TRBV7-9 and TRBJ2-1 for the parts outside the CDR3, the full variable domain is DTGVSQNPRHKITKRGQNVTFRCDPISEHNRLYWYRQTLGQGPEFLTYFQNEAQLEKSRLLSDRFSAERPKGSFSTLEIQRTEQGDSAMYLCASSLGQGSYNEQFFGPGTRLTVL.